The rows below give T cell receptor beta chains drawn from one sample of a study of blood T cell repertoires in COVID-19. Here immunoSEQ multiplex PCR was the method, and the copy in TCRdb shows in-frame clones only, minus some. Of 110,000 to 150,000 clones in the sample, approximately 83% were seen once. What was sequenced was PBMCs or T cells enriched from blood (not recorded which). Every receptor here comes from a man in his fifties or sixties who had recovered from COVID-19. Both conserved end residues are part of each CDR3. The D gene is left open where the match is weak. Part of the rows lack a size; the others show once, few, many or a class for expanded clones.

J gene	V gene	D gene	clone size	CDR3 length	CDR3 protein	CDR3 DNA
TRBJ1-1	TRBV7-9	NA	NA	17	CASSSLRESRDVTEAFF	TGTGCCAGCAGCTCCCTCCGGGAATCAAGAGACGTCACTGAAGCTTTCTTT
TRBJ2-3	TRBV7-6	NA	few	15	CASSLASVGGDTQYF	TGTGCCAGCAGCTTAGCGAGTGTAGGAGGAGATACGCAGTATTTT
TRBJ1-4	TRBV19	NA	NA	13	CASSTGHGEKLFF	TGTGCCAGTAGTACCGGACACGGTGAAAAACTGTTTTTT
TRBJ1-1	TRBV14	NA	NA	15	CASSQVRVTGAEAFF	TGTGCCAGCAGCCAAGTGCGGGTAACGGGAGCGGAAGCTTTCTTT
TRBJ1-2	TRBV28	NA	NA	15	CASNYFPGRNYGYTF	TGTGCCAGCAATTATTTTCCAGGCCGAAACTATGGCTACACCTTC
TRBJ2-7	TRBV7-2	TRBD2	once	15	CASRPITSGGYEQYF	TGTGCCAGCAGACCGATAACTAGCGGGGGATACGAGCAGTACTTC
TRBJ2-5	TRBV24-1	NA	NA	16	CATSDLQVGGRKTQYF	TGTGCCACCAGTGATTTGCAGGTTGGGGGGAGGAAGACCCAGTACTTC
TRBJ1-2	TRBV2	TRBD1	NA	16	CASRKTGGDPLYGYTF	TGTGCCAGCAGGAAAACAGGGGGAGATCCCCTCTATGGCTACACCTTC
TRBJ2-1	TRBV15	NA	NA	13	CATREGSYNEQFF	TGTGCCACCAGAGAGGGTTCCTACAATGAGCAGTTCTTC
TRBJ1-2	TRBV9	NA	NA	13	CASSAGDGVGYTF	TGTGCCAGCAGCGCAGGGGATGGCGTTGGCTACACCTTC
TRBJ2-5	TRBV6-2/TRBV6-3	TRBD2	NA	17	CASSYGITGGKQETQYF	TGTGCCAGCAGTTACGGAATCACGGGGGGGAAACAAGAGACCCAGTACTTC
TRBJ1-2	TRBV4-3	NA	NA	13	CASSQDWQYGYTF	TGCGCCAGCAGCCAAGATTGGCAATATGGCTACACCTTC
TRBJ1-5	TRBV28	NA	NA	14	CASSLMGGSQPQHF	TGTGCCAGCAGTTTAATGGGGGGAAGTCAGCCCCAGCATTTT
TRBJ2-7	TRBV10-3	TRBD2	once	17	CAISDFVVAGSSYEQYF	TGTGCCATCAGTGACTTCGTGGTAGCGGGGAGTTCCTACGAGCAGTACTTC
TRBJ2-3	TRBV18	TRBD1	NA	17	CASSPELTGGGTDTQYF	TGTGCCAGCTCACCGGAGCTGACAGGGGGCGGAACAGATACGCAGTATTTT
TRBJ1-5	TRBV7-7	NA	once	16	CASSFWGGDSNQPQHF	TGTGCTAGCAGCTTCTGGGGAGGGGATAGCAATCAGCCCCAGCATTTT
TRBJ1-6	TRBV7-8	TRBD1	NA	16	CASSSRTGTRDSPLHF	TGTGCCAGCAGCTCGCGGACAGGGACGAGGGACTCACCCCTCCACTTT
TRBJ2-2	TRBV9	NA	NA	14	CASSVQGPTGELFF	TGTGCCAGCAGCGTACAGGGTCCCACCGGGGAGCTGTTTTTT
TRBJ1-5	TRBV7-2	NA	NA	13	CASSSDLVQPQHF	TGTGCCAGCAGCTCAGATTTGGTTCAGCCCCAGCATTTT
TRBJ2-7	TRBV27	TRBD2	NA	14	CASSPGGGSYEQYF	TGTGCCAGCAGTCCCGGGGGAGGGTCTTACGAGCAGTACTTC
TRBJ2-5	TRBV7-2	NA	NA	16	CASSLRSGTLQETQYF	TGTGCCAGCAGCTTACGCTCGGGGACATTGCAAGAGACCCAGTACTTC
TRBJ1-5	TRBV3-1/TRBV3-2	NA	NA	16	CASSQGQVFGNQPQHF	TGTGCCAGCAGCCAAGGACAGGTTTTCGGCAATCAGCCCCAGCATTTT
TRBJ1-1	TRBV30	NA	NA	13	CAWSVMGGTEAFF	TGTGCCTGGAGTGTTATGGGGGGCACTGAAGCTTTCTTT
TRBJ2-1	TRBV7-2	NA	once	15	CASSLGRDPYNEQFF	TGTGCCAGCAGCTTAGGGCGGGATCCCTACAATGAGCAGTTCTTC
TRBJ2-2	TRBV3-1/TRBV3-2	NA	NA	16	CASSQDKRRDTGELFF	TGTGCCAGCAGCCAAGATAAGCGCAGGGACACCGGGGAGCTGTTTTTT
TRBJ1-4	TRBV7-2	TRBD1	NA	16	CASSSAPGGGNEKLFF	TGTGCCAGCAGCTCGGCTCCAGGGGGAGGAAATGAAAAACTGTTTTTT
TRBJ1-1	TRBV27	NA	NA	13	CASSSDRITEAFF	TGTGCCAGCAGTTCTGACAGGATAACTGAAGCTTTCTTT
TRBJ2-2	TRBV5-6	NA	NA	16	CASSAYRSRNTGELFF	TGTGCCAGCAGCGCCTACAGAAGCCGGAACACCGGGGAGCTGTTTTTT
TRBJ2-3	TRBV18	TRBD1	NA	16	CASSTRTGTLTDTQYF	TGTGCCAGCTCAACGCGGACAGGCACATTGACAGATACGCAGTATTTT
TRBJ2-3	TRBV10-1	NA	NA	12	CASSHTTDTQYF	TGCGCCAGCAGCCACACAACAGATACGCAGTATTTT
TRBJ2-7	TRBV7-9	NA	NA	12	CASSPRDYEQYF	TGTGCCAGCAGCCCCCGAGACTACGAGCAGTACTTC
TRBJ1-1	TRBV6-5	TRBD1	NA	15	CASSRSRQGHTEAFF	TGTGCCAGCAGTCGGTCCCGACAGGGCCACACTGAAGCTTTCTTT
TRBJ2-3	TRBV11-2	TRBD2	NA	16	CASSASGGLSTDTQYF	TGTGCCAGCAGCGCTAGCGGGGGGCTTAGCACAGATACGCAGTATTTT
TRBJ1-5	TRBV6-5	TRBD1	NA	15	CASSSSGGAGQPQHF	TGTGCCAGCAGTAGTTCAGGGGGCGCGGGTCAGCCCCAGCATTTT
TRBJ1-5	TRBV2	TRBD1	NA	17	CASSEYGQGAENQPQHF	TGTGCCAGCAGTGAATACGGACAGGGGGCTGAAAATCAGCCCCAGCATTTT
TRBJ2-7	TRBV10-2	NA	NA	11	CATTQNHEQYF	TGCGCCACCACGCAGAACCACGAGCAGTACTTC
TRBJ2-1	TRBV11-2	TRBD2	NA	19	CASSLGALAGGFSYNEQFF	TGTGCCAGCAGCTTAGGTGCGCTAGCGGGGGGCTTCTCCTACAATGAGCAGTTCTTC
TRBJ1-2	TRBV7-9	NA	few	11	CASSLGDGYTF	TGTGCCAGCAGCTTGGGAGATGGCTACACCTTC
TRBJ2-3	TRBV5-5	TRBD2	NA	14	CASTQTAGGPIKYF	TGTGCCAGCACCCAGACAGCGGGGGGGCCGATTAAATATTTT
TRBJ1-2	TRBV5-1	NA	NA	14	CASSSRGDLYGYTF	TGCGCCAGCAGTAGCCGCGGGGATCTCTATGGCTACACCTTC
TRBJ2-5	TRBV29-1	NA	NA	12	CSVEGSGETQYF	TGCAGCGTTGAAGGATCGGGGGAGACCCAGTACTTC